The rows below give T cell receptor beta chains drawn from one sample of a study of somatic mutations in cytotoxic T cells in rheumatoid arthritis. TCRdb's copy holds only in-frame clones and misses some; the assay was immunoSEQ multiplex PCR. This table has 6,800 or so clones, around 75% appearing once. Sequenced input: CD8+ T cells sorted from blood. The receptors here all came from an adult with rheumatoid arthritis. Each CDR3 is given with its conserved first and last residue. The order of the fields is clone size, J gene, D gene, V gene, CDR3 protein, CDR3 DNA. A D gene is named only where the DNA matches it firmly. For some rows the clone size is stated as once, few or many, or as a class when expanded; others skip it.

size: -; J: TRBJ2-7; D: TRBD1; V: TRBV6-5; CDR3: CASTPGTGRYEQYF; DNA: TGTGCCAGCACCCCCGGGACAGGGCGCTACGAGCAGTACTTC
size: -; J: TRBJ2-7; D: TRBD2; V: TRBV18; CDR3: CASSPPSSGGSEQYF; DNA: TGTGCCAGCTCACCACCGTCTAGCGGGGGGAGCGAGCAGTACTTC
size: -; J: TRBJ1-1; D: -; V: TRBV19; CDR3: CASSMRGGWGSTEAFF; DNA: TGTGCCAGTAGTATGAGGGGTGGGTGGGGGAGCACTGAAGCTTTCTTT
size: -; J: TRBJ2-7; D: -; V: TRBV5-1; CDR3: CASSGGWRGGAYEQYF; DNA: TGCGCCAGCAGCGGGGGCTGGCGGGGAGGCGCCTACGAGCAGTACTTC
size: -; J: TRBJ2-1; D: TRBD1; V: TRBV7-8; CDR3: CASSDREIYNEQFF; DNA: TGTGCCAGCAGCGACAGGGAAATCTACAATGAGCAGTTCTTC
size: -; J: TRBJ2-3; D: TRBD2; V: TRBV6-4; CDR3: CASSAAGGDTDTQYF; DNA: TGTGCCAGCAGTGCGGCGGGGGGCGACACAGATACGCAGTATTTT
size: -; J: TRBJ2-6; D: -; V: TRBV6-4; CDR3: CASSGMGENSGANVLTF; DNA: TGTGCCAGCAGTGGGATGGGGGAAAACTCTGGGGCCAACGTCCTGACTTTC
size: -; J: TRBJ2-3; D: -; V: TRBV30; CDR3: CAGSLDQDTQYF; DNA: TGTGCCGGAAGCCTAGACCAAGATACGCAGTATTTT
size: -; J: TRBJ1-1; D: -; V: TRBV7-3; CDR3: CASSWTTNTEAFF; DNA: TGTGCCAGCAGCTGGACAACGAACACTGAAGCTTTCTTT
size: -; J: TRBJ2-7; D: TRBD2; V: TRBV30; CDR3: CAWNSRSGGSYEQYF; DNA: TGTGCCTGGAACTCGAGGAGCGGGGGCTCCTACGAGCAGTACTTC
size: -; J: TRBJ2-7; D: TRBD1; V: TRBV29-1; CDR3: CSVEGATGQGAYEQYF; DNA: TGCAGCGTTGAAGGGGCCACTGGACAGGGGGCCTACGAGCAGTACTTC
size: -; J: TRBJ1-2; D: TRBD1; V: TRBV6-5; CDR3: CASSYGQGANGYTF; DNA: TGTGCCAGCAGTTACGGACAGGGGGCGAATGGCTACACCTTC
size: -; J: TRBJ2-5; D: -; V: TRBV7-6; CDR3: CASSHNSGRREETQYF; DNA: TGTGCCAGCAGTCATAACTCAGGGAGACGTGAAGAGACCCAGTACTTC
size: large; J: TRBJ2-7; D: -; V: TRBV29-1; CDR3: CSVGQSGYEQYF; DNA: TGCAGCGTTGGACAGTCCGGCTACGAGCAGTACTTC
size: -; J: TRBJ2-3; D: -; V: TRBV5-1; CDR3: CASSLRGVHTDTQYF; DNA: TGCGCCAGCAGCTTGAGGGGGGTTCACACAGATACGCAGTATTTT
size: -; J: TRBJ2-7; D: -; V: TRBV11-2; CDR3: CASSLLGLAYEQYF; DNA: TGTGCCAGCAGCTTACTTGGGCTAGCCTACGAGCAGTACTTC